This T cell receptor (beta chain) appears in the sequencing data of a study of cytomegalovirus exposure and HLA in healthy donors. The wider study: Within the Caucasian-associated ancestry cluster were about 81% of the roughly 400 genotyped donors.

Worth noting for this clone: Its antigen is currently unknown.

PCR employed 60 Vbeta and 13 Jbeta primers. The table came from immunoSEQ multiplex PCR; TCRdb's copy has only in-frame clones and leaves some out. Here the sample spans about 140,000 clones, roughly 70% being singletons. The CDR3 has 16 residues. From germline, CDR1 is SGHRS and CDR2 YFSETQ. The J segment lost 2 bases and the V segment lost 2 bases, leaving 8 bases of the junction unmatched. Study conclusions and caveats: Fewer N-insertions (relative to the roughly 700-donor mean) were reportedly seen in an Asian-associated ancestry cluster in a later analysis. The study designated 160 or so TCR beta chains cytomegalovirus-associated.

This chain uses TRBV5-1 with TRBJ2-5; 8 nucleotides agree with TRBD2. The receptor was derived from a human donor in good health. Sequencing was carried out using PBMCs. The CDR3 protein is CASSFSLAELQETQYF. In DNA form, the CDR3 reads TGCGCCAGCAGCTTCTCACTAGCGGAGCTTCAAGAGACCCAGTACTTC. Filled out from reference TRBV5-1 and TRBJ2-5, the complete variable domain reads KAGVTQTPRYLIKTRGQQVTLSCSPISGHRSVSWYQQTPGQGLQFLFEYFSETQRNKGNFPGRFSGRQFSNSRSEMNVSTLELGDSALYLCASSFSLAELQETQYFGPGTRLLVL.